These 8 T cell receptor beta chains came from one sample sequenced in a study of regulatory T cells in long-lasting Graves disease. The time point was: newly diagnosed GD, antithyroid drugs for less than 3 months. Researchers made the TCR library from RNA that was extracted from PBMCs. The authors built TCR beta libraries using iRepertoire HTBI primers and Arm-PCR of CDR3 regions. MiXCR was run by TCRdb on the multiplex PCR reads, yielding one entry per CDR3 protein. Found here are 400,000 to 500,000 distinct CDR3 sequences, about a sixth of them singletons; the top ten hold 20% to 25%. These data also featured in a second study, about T cells in Graves' hyperthyroidism and ophthalmopathy.

The material was peripheral blood mononuclear cells (PBMCs), obtained at new diagnosis, from a patient treated with antithyroid drugs. These receptors were taken from a woman aged 18-30 years with Graves disease.

The V call is TRBV7-9, the J call TRBJ2-1; D gene ambiguous. This CDR3 is built from 13 residues. Looked up from germline, CDR1 is SEHNR and CDR2 is FQNEAQ (reference sequence). V gave up 6 bases and J gave up 4 bases, with 10 bases separating them. For the CDR3, the DNA is TGTGCCAGCAGTTCTGAGGCTTACAATGAGCAGTTCTTC. It encodes CASSSEAYNEQFF.

The V gene is TRBV7-2, the J gene TRBJ1-2; 8 positions agree with TRBD1. Germline V CDR1 and CDR2: SGHTA, FQGNSA. The V gene end was trimmed by 8 bases and the J gene end by 3 bases; junction bases not matched to a gene: 8. The CDR3 covers 14 residues. The CDR3 reads CASRPGQGHYGYTF. The CDR3 nucleotides read TGTGCCAGCCGCCCCGGACAGGGACACTATGGCTACACCTTC.

The chain employs TRBV6-1 and TRBJ1-6; possible D gene TRBD1, 6 bases. Germline CDR1 MNHNS, CDR2 SASEGT. This CDR3 is 14 amino acids long. The V gene lost 2 bases and the J gene lost 4 bases, with 6 bases spanning the gap. The CDR3 loop is CASSEQGYNSPLHF. The CDR3 DNA reads TGTGCCAGCAGTGAACAGGGGTATAATTCACCCCTCCACTTT.

This clonotype has ten or more counts. This chain joins TRBV2 and TRBJ1-5, with D possibly TRBD1 on 5 matching bases. The CDR3 sequence is 14 residues long. Germline CDR1 is SNHLY and CDR2 is FYNNEI. Deletions cut 4 bases from V and 6 bases from J, with 13 bases between. CDR3 protein: CASSGQGGVQPQHF. For the CDR3, the DNA is TGTGCCAGCAGTGGCCAGGGAGGGGTTCAGCCCCAGCATTTT.

This clonotype was detected ten times or more. The chain carries TRBV28 and TRBJ2-7; 7 bases match TRBD2. The end of the DNA aligns better with TRBJ2-4, so the J call may be wrong. The CDR3 is 15 amino acids. In germline, CDR1 is MDHEN, CDR2 SYDVKM. CDR3: CASSPPGLTSLIQYF. DNA for the CDR3: TGTGCCAGCAGTCCCCCGGGTTTGACTAGCCTCATTCAGTACTTC.

V usage is TRBV2 and J usage is TRBJ2-1, with D maybe TRBD2 (7 bases). The V gene's germline CDR1 is SNHLY and CDR2 FYNNEI. The V gene lost 6 bases and the J gene lost 3 bases, with 15 bases spanning the gap. The CDR3 length is 15 residues. The CDR3 region has the DNA TGTGCCAGCAGGAAACAGGGACTACTCTACAATGAGCAGTTCTTC. Translated: CASRKQGLLYNEQFF. Variable domain in full (rest from reference TRBV2 and TRBJ2-1): EPEVTQTPSHQVTQMGQEVILRCVPISNHLYFYWYRQILGQKVEFLVSFYNNEISEKSEIFDDQFSVERPDGSNFTLKIRSTKLEDSAMYFCASRKQGLLYNEQFFGPGTRLTVL.

This clonotype was seen at least ten times. The J gene is TRBJ2-3, the V gene TRBV20-1, with TRBD2 matching over 13 bases. Germline-derived CDR1 and CDR2 are DFQATT and SNEGSKA (reference sequence). V was pared by 4 bases and J by 2 bases, with 6 bases of the junction left unmatched. The CDR3 covers 16 residues. This CDR3 is CSATSGTSGTTDTQYF. The CDR3 nucleotides read TGCAGTGCTACCTCCGGGACTAGCGGGACCACAGATACGCAGTATTTT.

In DNA, the CDR3 is TGTGCCAGCAGCTTATTCCTAGGGACGGAGACCCAGTACTTC. This encodes CASSLFLGTETQYF. The chain employs TRBV7-2 and TRBJ2-5, with D perhaps matching TRBD1 or TRBD2 (5 bases each). Between the trimmed V and J ends, which lost 2 bases and 5 bases, there was a span of 12 bases. The CDR3 consists of 14 residues. Germline-derived CDR1 and CDR2 are SGHTA and FQGNSA.